The 6 T cell receptor beta chains in this list originate from one sample, sequenced in a study of blood T cell repertoires in COVID-19. Method: immunoSEQ multiplex PCR; TCRdb's copy keeps in-frame clones and lacks some. The sample holds around 180,000 clones, around 81% seen once. The source material was peripheral blood. The receptors come from a woman of 80 years or more with COVID-19, enrolled during active disease.

The rearrangement joins TRBV2 to TRBJ1-3, with unresolved D. This CDR3 has 12 residues. Trimming took off 7 bases at V and 1 base at J, with 5 bases between the two ends. Germline CDR1 is SNHLY and CDR2 is FYNNEI. The CDR3 coding sequence is TGTGCCAGCAAGAGGTCTGGAAACACCATATATTTT. Translating gives CASKRSGNTIYF.

The V gene is TRBV27, the J gene TRBJ1-2, with D perhaps matching TRBD1 (5 bases). CDR1 is MNHEY, CDR2 SMNVEV, per germline (reference sequence). V dropped 4 bases and J dropped 2 bases, with 17 bases sitting between them. The CDR3 length is 16 residues. The CDR3 sequence is CASSSQDGLLNYGYTF. CDR3 DNA: TGTGCCAGCAGTTCACAGGACGGCCTTTTAAACTATGGCTACACCTTC.

V gene TRBV28 combines with J gene TRBJ1-2; D perhaps matches TRBD1 (5 bases). From germline, CDR1 is MDHEN and CDR2 SYDVKM. The CDR3 runs to 16 residues. The germline V and J ends were trimmed by 3 bases and 7 bases, with 21 bases remaining between them. CDR3 in amino acids: CASSLPQEGRVVGYTF. The CDR3 DNA reads as TGTGCCAGCAGTTTGCCCCAGGAGGGGAGGGTCGTTGGCTACACCTTC.

The chain links TRBV24-1 to TRBJ1-1; 9 positions agree with TRBD1. V lost 4 bases and J lost 3; bases outside the gene matches: 8. The germline CDR1 and CDR2 sequences are KGHDR and SFDVKD. The CDR3 contains 16 residues. This CDR3 reads CATSESGQGEYTEAFF. CDR3 nucleotide sequence: TGTGCCACCAGTGAATCGGGACAGGGCGAGTACACTGAAGCTTTCTTT.

The chain employs TRBV7-2 and TRBJ2-5, with a possible D match to TRBD2 (6 bases). V lost 3 bases to trimming and J lost 9 bases, with 14 bases between them. CDR1 SGHTA and CDR2 FQGNSA come from the germline V gene. This CDR3 is built from 13 residues. Written as DNA, the CDR3 is TGTGCCAGCAGCTTTGGGGACTCCCGGGCCCAGTACTTC. It encodes CASSFGDSRAQYF. The full variable domain, in which reference TRBV7-2 and TRBJ2-5 provide the parts outside the CDR3, is GAGVSQSPSNKVTEKGKDVELRCDPISGHTALYWYRQSLGQGLEFLIYFQGNSAPDKSGLPSDRFSAERTGGSVSTLTIQRTQQEDSAVYLCASSFGDSRAQYFGPGTRLLVL.

The V call is TRBV7-9, the J call TRBJ2-5; perhaps TRBD2 as D (5 bases). V was pared by 1 base and J by 2 bases, with 14 bases between. This CDR3 is 16 amino acids long. The V gene's germline CDR1 is SEHNR and CDR2 FQNEAQ (reference sequence). The CDR3 coding sequence is TGTGCCAGCAGCTTAGACAGAGGGAGTATTCAAGAGACCCAGTACTTC. Protein sequence: CASSLDRGSIQETQYF.